These T cell receptor beta chains were read from a single sample in a study of T cell repertoires in cytomegalovirus infection. For these TCRs, the target antigens are not known. One entry per CDR3 protein, called by TCRdb with MiXCR from the reads. This table holds approximately 1,000,000 distinct CDR3 sequences, 30% to 40% found once. This specimen consisted of cultured CD8+ T cells from PBMCs, obtained from culture after CMV antigen stimulation. The origin of the receptors is a human donor in good health (CMV status not recorded). Some clones in this sample may be carry-over from other donors' samples. Both conserved end residues are part of each CDR3. D genes are given only for firm matches. The size entry is marked missing in some rows and otherwise reads once, few, many or a size class.

.	TRBV4-1	TRBJ1-5	few	CASSQVGNSNQPQHF	TGCGCCAGCAGCCAAGTGGGGAATAGCAATCAGCCCCAGCATTTT
.	TRBV15	TRBJ1-1	.	CATSSDVLTEAFF	TGTGCCACCAGCAGCGACGTACTCACTGAAGCTTTCTTT
.	TRBV4-1	TRBJ2-2	.	CASSRGPKSGTGELFF	TGCGCCAGCAGCCGGGGCCCGAAGTCGGGCACCGGGGAGCTGTTTTTT
TRBD1	TRBV7-9	TRBJ1-2	.	CASSSGGSALGYTF	TGTGCCAGCAGTTCAGGGGGCTCTGCCTTGGGCTACACCTTC
.	TRBV7-8	TRBJ1-4	few	CASSSLGYDSREKLFF	TGTGCCAGCAGCAGCTTAGGTTACGACAGCCGTGAAAAACTGTTTTTT
.	TRBV7-8	TRBJ1-1	many	CASSFFRVVPTNTEAFF	TGTGCCAGCAGCTTTTTTCGGGTGGTACCGACGAACACTGAAGCTTTCTTT
.	TRBV7-8	TRBJ2-3	many	CASSLARAGAKTDTQYF	TGTGCCAGCAGCTTAGCGAGGGCAGGGGCGAAAACAGATACGCAGTATTTT
.	TRBV12-3/TRBV12-4	TRBJ2-1	few	CASSTGRLNEQFF	TGTGCCAGCAGTACCGGGCGCTTGAATGAGCAGTTCTTC
.	TRBV5-5	TRBJ2-2	.	CASSFYGRPTGELFF	TGTGCCAGCAGCTTTTACGGGCGCCCCACCGGGGAGCTGTTTTTT
.	TRBV2	TRBJ2-1	.	CASSDPAGPERYNEQFF	TGTGCCAGCAGTGATCCGGCAGGGCCGGAGCGTTACAATGAGCAGTTCTTC
.	TRBV20-1	TRBJ2-2	.	CSARAASNTGELFF	TGCAGTGCTAGGGCAGCCTCTAACACCGGGGAGCTGTTTTTT
TRBD1	TRBV7-8	TRBJ1-1	few	CASSSNRGMNTEAFF	TGTGCCAGCAGCTCCAACAGGGGTATGAACACTGAAGCTTTCTTT
TRBD2	TRBV7-2	TRBJ2-3	many	CASSSPLAVATDTQYF	TGTGCCAGCAGCTCCCCTCTAGCGGTGGCGACAGATACGCAGTATTTT
TRBD2	TRBV7-9	TRBJ2-5	few	CASSPPGGSRETQYF	TGTGCCAGCAGCCCCCCGGGGGGGTCTCGGGAGACCCAGTACTTC
TRBD2	TRBV15	TRBJ2-5	.	CATSTSGAAQETQYF	TGTGCCACCAGCACTAGCGGGGCTGCGCAAGAGACCCAGTACTTC
.	TRBV7-3	TRBJ1-2	.	CASSSRTVIQDGYTF	TGTGCCAGCAGCTCCCGGACAGTGATACAAGATGGCTACACCTTC
.	TRBV28	TRBJ1-4	.	CASSPVGEAVNEKLFF	TGTGCCAGCAGTCCGGTCGGGGAGGCCGTGAATGAAAAACTGTTTTTT
.	TRBV6-5	TRBJ1-5	few	CASSYSRGRQPQHF	TGTGCCAGCAGTTACTCGAGAGGAAGACAGCCCCAGCATTTT
.	TRBV19	TRBJ1-2	few	CASSIQGPVYGYTF	TGTGCCAGTAGTATCCAGGGACCGGTCTATGGCTACACCTTC
TRBD2	TRBV4-1	TRBJ2-1	.	CASGTSGQSSFYNEQFF	TGCGCCAGCGGGACTAGCGGGCAATCTTCGTTCTACAATGAGCAGTTCTTC
TRBD2	TRBV12-3/TRBV12-4	TRBJ2-1	.	CASSFGEGSLNEQFF	TGTGCCAGCAGTTTCGGGGAGGGTTCCCTCAATGAGCAGTTCTTC
.	TRBV7-6	TRBJ2-3	few	CASSSLLVVNEQYF	TGTGCCAGCAGCTCCCTCCTGGTGGTCAACGAGCAGTATTTT
.	TRBV28	TRBJ1-1	.	CASSLTGAREAFF	TGTGCCAGCAGTTTAACGGGGGCCCGGGAAGCTTTCTTT
.	TRBV27	TRBJ2-3	few	CAVQGGATDTQYF	TGTGCCGTCCAAGGGGGGGCCACAGATACGCAGTATTTT
.	TRBV19	TRBJ1-1	once	CASRGGGQNTEAFF	TGTGCCAGTAGGGGAGGAGGACAGAACACTGAAGCTTTCTTT
.	TRBV19	TRBJ1-1	few	CASSIQTGTSNTEAFF	TGTGCCAGTAGTATACAAACCGGGACCTCGAACACTGAAGCTTTCTTT
.	TRBV4-2	TRBJ1-2	.	CASSQDGEPDGYTF	TGTGCCAGCAGCCAAGATGGGGAACCGGATGGCTACACCTTC
.	TRBV10-3	TRBJ2-1	.	CAISEGTGNEQFF	TGTGCCATCAGTGAGGGAACAGGTAATGAGCAGTTCTTC
.	TRBV7-9	TRBJ1-1	few	CASSLFLAGEGAFF	TGTGCCAGCAGCTTATTTTTGGCAGGGGAGGGAGCTTTCTTT
.	TRBV15	TRBJ1-1	few	CATSSFRDGNTEAFF	TGTGCCACCAGCAGCTTTCGGGACGGGAACACTGAAGCTTTCTTT
.	TRBV20-1	TRBJ1-2	.	CSATSPHRRDGYTF	TGCAGTGCCACAAGCCCGCACCGCAGGGATGGCTACACCTTC
.	TRBV5-6	TRBJ1-2	few	CASSFVGGHGPDGYTF	TGTGCCAGCAGCTTTGTAGGGGGACACGGACCCGATGGCTACACCTTC
.	TRBV14	TRBJ2-7	.	CASSPPDSTYEQYF	TGTGCCAGCAGCCCTCCGGACTCCACCTACGAGCAGTACTTC
.	TRBV6-8	TRBJ1-1	.	CASSYSRGVAVTEAFF	TGTGCCAGCAGTTACTCGAGAGGGGTTGCGGTCACTGAAGCTTTCTTT
.	TRBV13	TRBJ1-2	.	CASSLGTGLGNYGYTF	TGTGCCAGCAGCTTAGGCACGGGGCTCGGGAACTATGGCTACACCTTC
TRBD1	TRBV11-2	TRBJ1-2	.	CASSHRDRGAYGYTF	TGTGCCAGCAGCCACCGGGACAGGGGTGCCTATGGCTACACCTTC
TRBD1	TRBV6-1	TRBJ1-5	few	CASSEDWTGVYQPQHF	TGTGCCAGCAGTGAAGACTGGACAGGGGTTTATCAGCCCCAGCATTTT
.	TRBV12-5	TRBJ2-1	.	CASGLFGSASLYNEQFF	TGTGCTAGTGGTTTGTTCGGGTCGGCGAGCCTCTACAATGAGCAGTTCTTC
TRBD1	TRBV28	TRBJ1-2	.	CASSRDRGFHYGYTF	TGTGCCAGCAGTCGGGACAGGGGTTTCCACTATGGCTACACCTTC
.	TRBV9	TRBJ1-1	.	CASSPGGSGITTEAFF	TGTGCCAGCAGCCCCGGGGGGTCCGGTATTACGACTGAAGCTTTCTTT
.	TRBV19	TRBJ1-1	.	CASSIEGRVYALNTEAFF	TGTGCCAGTAGTATAGAGGGAAGGGTCTACGCCCTGAACACTGAAGCTTTCTTT
.	TRBV7-2	TRBJ2-7	.	CASSYGGTAYEQYF	TGTGCCAGCAGCTACGGAGGGACAGCCTACGAGCAGTACTTC
.	TRBV27	TRBJ2-1	.	CASSLSYLNEQFF	TGTGCCAGCAGTTTATCGTATCTCAATGAGCAGTTCTTC
.	TRBV7-2	TRBJ1-2	.	CASSLADGANYGYTF	TGTGCCAGCAGCTTAGCCGATGGCGCTAACTATGGCTACACCTTC
.	TRBV12-3/TRBV12-4	TRBJ1-2	.	CASTLNGVSYGYTF	TGTGCCAGCACCCTAAACGGGGTTTCCTATGGCTACACCTTC